This T cell receptor (beta chain) was recorded in a study of blood T cell repertoires in COVID-19. The overall study: Samples taken during acute and convalescent COVID-19 were collected in the United States, Italy and Spain.

Participants came from some 23 US areas, aged roughly 18 to 90 years. Donors in Cohort 3 counted as recovered after two negative PCRs, clearance, or symptom resolution. In the source study's methods: Counts of nucleated cells, estimated from reference gene primer amplification, were obtained. TCRdb's table, derived via immunoSEQ multiplex PCR, lists solely in-frame clones and lacks some. V and J calls plus clone size are reproduced from that table; the DNA served to infer D and trimming. The repertoire holds nearly 250,000 clones, with roughly 88% as singletons. Sequenced sample: PBMCs or T cells enriched from blood (not recorded which). This TCR was sampled from a woman in her forties or fifties who had recovered from COVID-19.

DNA for the CDR3: TGTGCCACCAGCCCCCATGGGGACAGGCTCGACGAGCAGTACTTC. Translation: CATSPHGDRLDEQYF. The gene calls are TRBV15 and TRBJ2-7; 8 bases line up with TRBD1. Per the germline V gene, CDR1 is LNHNV and CDR2 is YYDKDF (reference sequence). This CDR3 comprises 15 residues. Germline trimming cut 5 bases from V and 5 bases from J; bases unmatched to any gene: 11.